The 22 T cell receptor beta chains reported below all come from one sample, sequenced in a study of Graves' ophthalmopathy and Graves' hyperthyroidism. RNA transcripts yielded amplified TCR beta CDR3 regions. HTBI-primed RT-PCR formed the first round, and a multiplex PCR formed the second. TCRdb called the multiplex PCR reads again in MiXCR, with one record for every CDR3 protein. The repertoire has 150,000 to 200,000 distinct CDR3 sequences, 35% to 50% of them found once; the top ten carry about 8.2%. Specimen: peripheral blood. These TCRs come from a man under 40 with Graves' ophthalmopathy.

V is TRBV6-1 and J is TRBJ2-7; 9 bases agree with TRBD1. The CDR3 runs 14 residues. V dropped 7 bases and J dropped 2; count of bases not matched to a gene: 6. Germline CDR1 reads MNHNS; CDR2 reads SASEGT. The CDR3 region is CASIPRDRAYEQYF. The CDR3 region has the DNA TGTGCCAGCATCCCCCGGGACAGGGCCTACGAGCAGTACTTC.

The chain employs TRBV6-4 and TRBJ2-5; 8 bases map to TRBD1. Trimming took 5 bases from V and 5 from J; bases not matched to a gene: 7. CDR3 length: 14 residues. CDR1 and CDR2 (germline): MRHNA, SNTAGT. The DNA of the CDR3 is TGTGCCAGCAGTAAGACAGGGGTCGGCGAGACCCAGTACTTC. Amino acids: CASSKTGVGETQYF.

The table lists this clonotype with many counts. This chain links TRBV4-1 with TRBJ1-1, with 7 bases that match TRBD1. This CDR3 comprises 14 residues. Germline V gene data show CDR1 as MGHRA and CDR2 as YSYEKL. The junction had 7 bases not matched to a gene; V was cut back by 3 bases and J by 6 bases. CDR3 in DNA: TGCGCCAGCAGCCACCGGGACAGAGCCCCTGAAGCTTTCTTT. As protein: CASSHRDRAPEAFF.

In regard to this clonotype: At one end the junction does not follow the germline gene, possibly because of a read error. V usage is TRBV6-1 and J usage is TRBJ1-3, with D uncertain. Per the germline V gene, CDR1 is MNHNS and CDR2 is SASEGT. The CDR3 totals 17 residues. The CDR3: CASSKRLRPSSGNTIYF. The CDR3 DNA reads TGTGCCAGCAGTAAGAGGCTCCGACCCAGCTCTGGAAACACGATATATTTT.

This chain uses TRBV6-2 or TRBV6-3 with TRBJ2-7, with no clear D. This CDR3 has 12 amino acids. The V end was cut by 6 bases, the J end by 2 bases, with 8 bases between. Germline CDR1 is MNHEY and CDR2 is SVGEGT. In DNA, the CDR3 is TGTGCCAGCAGCAAGCGTGCCTACGAGCAGTACTTC. Encoded protein: CASSKRAYEQYF.

V usage is TRBV13 and J usage is TRBJ1-6, with D uncertain. With 6 bases removed from V and 10 bases from J, the gap between germline ends came to 10 bases. The CDR3 totals 12 residues. Germline CDR1 reads PRHDT; CDR2 reads FYEKMQ (reference sequence). CDR3 sequence reads: CASRRENSPLHF. In nucleotides, the CDR3 is TGTGCCAGCAGACGGGAAAACTCACCCCTCCACTTT.

This clonotype was found many times. The chain carries TRBV28 and TRBJ1-3; D unresolved. Trimming took off 5 bases at V and 3 bases at J, with 17 bases between the two ends. Germline assignment: CDR1 MDHEN and CDR2 SYDVKM. This CDR3 spans 16 amino acids. CDR3 nucleotides: TGTGCCAGCAGTGCCTCCGGACCCCTCGGTGGAAACACCATATATTTT. Its protein product is CASSASGPLGGNTIYF.

A single count supports this clonotype. The J gene is TRBJ2-7, the V gene TRBV12-3 or TRBV12-4; D call uncertain. The germline V and J ends were trimmed by 1 base and 0 bases, with 7 bases remaining between them. This CDR3 has 14 amino acids. DNA of the CDR3: TGTGCCAGCAGTTTAGGCTGGAACTCCTACGAGCAGTACTTC. It codes for CASSLGWNSYEQYF.

The chain couples TRBV5-1 to TRBJ1-2; 7 bases are a match to TRBD1. The CDR3 loop spans 13 amino acids. The V segment lost 3 bases and the J segment 10 bases; nucleotides outside the gene matches: 9. Germline lookup yields CDR1 SGHRS and CDR2 YFSETQ. The CDR3 DNA reads as TGCGCCAGCAGCTCCGGAATGGGACAGATCTACACCTTC. Protein: CASSSGMGQIYTF.

This clonotype was found many times. This chain connects TRBV7-2 to TRBJ2-5; tentative D call: TRBD2 (5 bases). The CDR3 runs to 14 residues. Germline CDR1 reads SGHTA; CDR2 reads FQGNSA. Between the trimmed V and J ends, which lost 2 bases and 5 bases, there was a span of 12 bases. CDR3 sequence: CASSLLRVSETQYF. As DNA, the CDR3 is TGTGCCAGCAGCTTACTGAGGGTTAGCGAGACCCAGTACTTC. Filled out from reference TRBV7-2 and TRBJ2-5, the complete variable domain reads GAGVSQSPSNKVTEKGKDVELRCDPISGHTALYWYRQSLGQGLEFLIYFQGNSAPDKSGLPSDRFSAERTGGSVSTLTIQRTQQEDSAVYLCASSLLRVSETQYFGPGTRLLVL.

This clonotype was seen at least ten times. The chain couples TRBV5-1 to TRBJ1-6; tentative D call: TRBD1 (6 bases). The CDR3 has 15 residues. Trimming took 3 bases from V and 7 from J, leaving 14 bases between them. Germline V CDR1 and CDR2: SGHRS, YFSETQ. This CDR3 reads CASSYRGGINSPLHF. The CDR3 coding sequence is TGCGCCAGCAGCTACAGAGGGGGGATCAATTCACCCCTCCACTTT.

The chain uses TRBV29-1 and TRBJ1-1, with D perhaps matching TRBD1 (6 bases). V shed 5 bases and J shed 7 bases, with 11 bases lying between them. The germline CDR1 and CDR2 sequences are SQVTM and ANQGSEA. CDR3 size: 11 residues. The CDR3 nucleotides are TGCAGCGTTAGGGGGGTTCGTGAAGCTTTCTTT. It yields the protein CSVRGVREAFF.

Ten or more counts support this clonotype. The chain uses TRBV6-5 and TRBJ2-5; 8 bases align to TRBD1. Germline V gene sequence: CDR1 MNHEY, CDR2 SVGAGI. There are 15 residues in the CDR3. The V and J ends lost 6 bases and 5 bases, in that order; junction bases with no gene match: 11. CDR3 nucleotides: TGTGCCAGCAGCTCTGACAGGGGTTCGGAGGAGACCCAGTACTTC. As protein: CASSSDRGSEETQYF.

This clonotype has at least ten counts. V gene TRBV24-1 combines with J gene TRBJ2-2; 8 bases are shared with TRBD2. V dropped 6 bases and J dropped 5; count of bases not matched to a gene: 4. Per germline, CDR1 KGHDR and CDR2 SFDVKD. CDR3 size: 14 residues. The CDR3 bases are TGTGCCACCAGTAGCGGGAGAGGTACCGGGGAGCTGTTTTTT. Translation gives CATSSGRGTGELFF.

This clonotype was seen many times. The gene calls are TRBV27 and TRBJ1-6; D unclear. Between the trimmed V and J ends, which lost 3 bases and 9 bases, there was a span of 12 bases. The CDR3 has 14 amino acids. Germline CDR1 is MNHEY and CDR2 is SMNVEV (reference sequence). Here the CDR3 reads CASSFGGAGSPLHF. CDR3 in DNA: TGTGCCAGCAGTTTCGGCGGAGCAGGTTCACCCCTCCACTTT.

The V call is TRBV10-2, the J call TRBJ1-2, with a weak D call TRBD1 (5 bases). Germline CDR1 WSHSY, CDR2 SAAADI. V lost 6 bases and J 7 bases, leaving 30 bases between the germline ends. The CDR3 runs to 18 residues. The CDR3 loop is CASSASSSLRDPRRGYTF. The CDR3 DNA follows: TGCGCCAGCAGCGCAAGTTCTTCCCTACGGGACCCCAGGCGTGGCTACACCTTC.

This chain joins TRBV6-2 or TRBV6-3 and TRBJ2-7; possible D gene TRBD1, 6 bases. The CDR3 consists of 15 residues. Germline CDR1 is MNHEY and CDR2 is SVGEGT. The V and J ends lost 10 bases and 2 bases respectively, with 21 bases between them. Here the CDR3 DNA reads TGTGCCACCCAAACCGGGACACCTGGTACCTACGAGCAGTACTTC. It is translated as CATQTGTPGTYEQYF.

This clonotype occurred a few times. The chain recombines TRBV6-1 with TRBJ1-2; D may be TRBD1 (5 bases). V lost 6 bases and J lost 2, with 7 bases in between. Per the germline V gene, CDR1 is MNHNS and CDR2 is SASEGT. The CDR3 has 12 amino acids. CDR3 sequence (DNA): TGTGCCAGCAGACAGGAAAACTATGGCTACACCTTC. Translating gives CASRQENYGYTF.

The V gene is TRBV20-1, the J gene TRBJ2-3; no reliable D call. Looked up from germline, CDR1 is DFQATT and CDR2 is SNEGSKA (reference sequence). CDR3 length equals 13 residues. Trimming shortened V by 6 bases and J by 4 bases, and 14 bases separated the two germline ends. The CDR3 nucleotides are TGCAGTGCCCCAGTCCCGCCCCCAGATACGCAGTATTTT. Its protein product is CSAPVPPPDTQYF.

The chain has TRBV28 and TRBJ2-7; 7 bases map to TRBD1. This CDR3 spans 19 amino acids. Germline V CDR1 and CDR2: MDHEN, SYDVKM. The junction had 17 bases not matched to a gene; V was cut back by 3 bases and J by 0 bases. Written as DNA, the CDR3 is TGTGCCAGCAGTTTTGAGGGGGCAAGAACCTTACCCAGCTCCTACGAGCAGTACTTC. This translates into CASSFEGARTLPSSYEQYF.

V gene TRBV4-3 combines with J gene TRBJ2-7, with TRBD1 as a possible D gene (5 bases). The V gene's germline CDR1 is LGHNA and CDR2 YSLEER. V shed 1 base and J shed 0 bases, with 10 bases lying between them. This CDR3 is 15 amino acids long. Here the CDR3 reads CASSQVTGNSYEQYF. The DNA for the CDR3 is TGCGCCAGCAGCCAAGTTACAGGAAACTCCTACGAGCAGTACTTC.

Ten or more counts support this clonotype. An end of the junction differs from the germline gene, which may be a read error. The chain recombines TRBV6-1 with TRBJ2-3, with 7 bases aligning to TRBD2. Germline V gives CDR1 MNHNS, CDR2 SASEGT. The CDR3 has 17 amino acids. The CDR3 bases are TGCGCCAGCAGTGAGGGTAGACTAGCCGGAGTACAAGATACGCAGTATTTT. This encodes CASSEGRLAGVQDTQYF.